The 30 T cell receptor beta chains given below trace back to one sample, sequenced in a study of shared clonotypes between healthy human individuals. Profiled with immunoSEQ multiplex PCR; TCRdb holds only in-frame clones, not every one. This sample has some 1,600,000 clones, with around 98% found just once. The material sequenced was naive CD4+ T cells sorted from blood. Subset reported: CD45RA+ positively selected. The source of these receptors is a young man in good health.

The CDR3 nucleotides read TGTGCCAGCAGCTTAGCTGCTAGCGATATCGGGGAGCTGTTTTTT. This encodes CASSLAASDIGELFF. V is TRBV7-6 and J is TRBJ2-2; D perhaps matches TRBD2 (6 bases). The V gene's germline CDR1 is SGHVS and CDR2 FNYEAQ. The V and J ends lost 0 bases and 7 bases respectively, with 12 bases between them. CDR3 length: 15 residues.

The chain employs TRBV7-9 and TRBJ2-7, with TRBD1 matching 7 bases. The CDR3 runs to 17 residues. Trimming removed 4 bases from V and 2 bases from J; junction bases left unmatched: 14. Germline CDR1 is SEHNR and CDR2 is FQNEAQ (reference sequence). The CDR3 reads CASSSPRGQAPPYEQYF. CDR3 coding DNA: TGTGCCAGCAGCTCCCCTCGCGGACAGGCACCTCCCTACGAGCAGTACTTC.

This clone came up once. The gene calls are TRBV2 and TRBJ2-7; the D call may be TRBD1 or TRBD2 (5 bases each). The CDR3 is made up of 14 amino acids. Germline loops: CDR1 SNHLY, CDR2 FYNNEI. V was shortened by 5 bases and J by 3 bases, with 14 bases between the two germline ends. DNA of the CDR3: TGTGCCAGCAGTCGGGGTAGACAGTTCTACGAGCAGTACTTC. As protein: CASSRGRQFYEQYF.

The J gene is TRBJ2-5, the V gene TRBV7-9, with D tentatively TRBD2 (6 bases). Germline V CDR1 and CDR2: SEHNR, FQNEAQ (reference sequence). Trimming stripped 3 bases from V and 2 bases from J, with 13 bases between. The length of the CDR3 is 15 residues. CDR3 amino acids: CASSFSAGLQETQYF. In nucleotides, the CDR3 is TGTGCCAGCAGCTTCTCCGCGGGGCTGCAAGAGACCCAGTACTTC.

In its sample, this clone was seen once. V gene TRBV9 combines with J gene TRBJ2-5; 10 bases are a match to TRBD2. The CDR3 consists of 15 residues. The trim removed 4 bases at V and 1 base at J, leaving 4 bases unmatched. CDR1 is SGDLS, CDR2 YYNGEE, per germline. Here the CDR3 DNA reads TGTGCCAGCAGCTTCCGGACTAGCGGCCAAGAGACCCAGTACTTC. The encoded protein is CASSFRTSGQETQYF.

The genes are TRBV4-1 and TRBJ1-5, with TRBD1 as a possible D gene (5 bases). The germline CDR1 and CDR2 sequences are MGHRA and YSYEKL. The CDR3 runs to 19 residues. Trimming took 2 bases from V and 7 from J, leaving 27 bases between them. As DNA, the CDR3 is TGCGCCAGCAGCCAATACATCATTGCTTGGGACCCCAAGGACCAGCCCCAGCATTTT. Its translation is CASSQYIIAWDPKDQPQHF.

This clone was seen once. The same CDR3 also results from other DNA sequences found in this sample. This chain links TRBV27 with TRBJ1-2, with 10 bases matching TRBD1. V lost 5 bases to trimming and J lost 2 bases; unmatched junction nucleotides: 2. The CDR3 is 14 residues long. The V gene's germline CDR1 is MNHEY and CDR2 SMNVEV (reference sequence). This chain's CDR3 is CASSRDRGNYGYTF. CDR3 coding DNA: TGTGCCAGCAGTCGGGACAGGGGAAACTATGGCTACACCTTC.

Remarks on this clone: This CDR3 is also generated by other DNA sequences in the sample. The rearrangement uses TRBV5-1 and TRBJ1-1; D might be TRBD1 (5 bases). The CDR3 consists of 13 residues. CDR1 and CDR2 (germline): SGHRS, YFSETQ. Trimming pared 4 bases from V and 5 bases from J, leaving 12 bases between. In DNA form, the CDR3 reads TGCGCCAGCAGCCCCGCTGGGGGGACTGAAGCTTTCTTT. Residues: CASSPAGGTEAFF.

The rearrangement uses TRBV9 and TRBJ2-7; 7 nucleotides align to TRBD2. From germline, CDR1 is SGDLS and CDR2 YYNGEE. The length of the CDR3 is 16 residues. Trimming took 5 bases from V and 5 from J; bases not matched to a gene: 16. CDR3 loop: CASSPTGRENVHEQYF. The CDR3 nucleotides are TGTGCCAGCAGTCCCACCGGGCGGGAGAACGTCCACGAGCAGTACTTC.

The chain has TRBV29-1 and TRBJ2-5; weak D call: TRBD2 (5 bases). Trimming stripped 3 bases from V and 0 bases from J, with 8 bases between. The CDR3 is made up of 13 amino acids. Germline lookup yields CDR1 SQVTM and CDR2 ANQGSEA. The DNA for the CDR3 is TGCAGCGTTGAGACGGACTACCAAGAGACCCAGTACTTC. Translated: CSVETDYQETQYF.

The rearrangement uses TRBV5-4 and TRBJ2-1; D might be TRBD1 (5 bases). The germline CDR1 and CDR2 sequences are SGHNT and YYREEE (reference sequence). Trimming stripped 4 bases from V and 6 bases from J, with 17 bases between. The CDR3 runs to 15 residues. In DNA, the CDR3 is TGTGCCAGCAGCCCCAGGGCAGTAGAGATCAATGAGCAGTTCTTC. This sequence encodes CASSPRAVEINEQFF.

The V gene is TRBV10-3, the J gene TRBJ1-1; D gene ambiguous. Per the germline V gene, CDR1 is ENHRY and CDR2 is SYGVKD. V lost 6 bases and J 5 bases, leaving 16 bases between the germline ends. CDR3 length: 14 amino acids. CDR3 bases: TGTGCCATCAGGAGTTTAGGGAGAACGACTGAAGCTTTCTTT. Its translation: CAIRSLGRTTEAFF.

The chain recombines TRBV5-1 with TRBJ2-7, with D maybe TRBD2 (5 bases). The CDR3 has 14 residues. CDR1 and CDR2 (germline): SGHRS, YFSETQ. The V end lost 5 bases, the J end lost 5 bases, and 17 bases lay between the germline ends. CDR3 loop: CASRWTRDPDEQYF. CDR3 nucleotide sequence: TGCGCCAGCAGGTGGACCCGGGATCCCGACGAGCAGTACTTC.

The rearrangement uses TRBV7-9 and TRBJ2-3; 8 positions agree with TRBD2. Trimming took 4 bases from V and 0 from J; bases not matched to a gene: 6. The CDR3 is 16 residues long. Germline V gene lookup returns CDR1 SEHNR and CDR2 FQNEAQ (reference sequence). The CDR3 region has the DNA TGTGCCAGCAGCTACCTTAGCGGGAAGAGCACAGATACGCAGTATTTT. Amino acid sequence: CASSYLSGKSTDTQYF.

DNA for the CDR3: TGTGCCAGCAGTGAAGGCGGAGCGGGAGGCTTTTGGTCCTACGAGCAGTACTTC. Its translation: CASSEGGAGGFWSYEQYF. The gene calls are TRBV6-1 and TRBJ2-7; 9 positions agree with TRBD2. The CDR3 sequence is 18 residues long. Trimming at V came to 1 base and at J to 1 base, leaving 11 bases not matched to a gene. The germline gives CDR1 MNHNS, CDR2 SASEGT.

The rearrangement uses TRBV10-3 and TRBJ2-3; 10 bases are shared with TRBD2. The ends lost 2 bases at V and 1 base at J; junction bases unmatched: 9. Germline lookup yields CDR1 ENHRY and CDR2 SYGVKD. The length of the CDR3 is 18 residues. The CDR3 is CAISEGLIAGGRTDTQYF. CDR3 coding DNA: TGTGCCATCAGTGAGGGTCTAATAGCGGGAGGCCGCACAGATACGCAGTATTTT.

A remark on this clone: The sample contains more than one DNA sequence encoding this CDR3. The CDR3 here is CASSVGQGAETQYF. As DNA, the CDR3 is TGTGCCAGCAGCGTCGGACAGGGGGCAGAGACCCAGTACTTC. The chain is built from TRBV9 and TRBJ2-5, with 11 bases fitting TRBD1. V was clipped by 2 bases and J by 4 bases; unmatched bases: 1. This CDR3 region has 14 residues. In germline, CDR1 is SGDLS, CDR2 YYNGEE.

V usage is TRBV29-1 and J usage is TRBJ2-2; maybe TRBD2 (6 bases). Germline CDR1 and CDR2: SQVTM and ANQGSEA. The CDR3 contains 16 residues. Deletions cut 6 bases from V and 4 bases from J, with 21 bases between. CDR3 sequence reads: CSVEGIRGGITGELFF. DNA of the CDR3: TGCAGCGTGGAGGGCATCCGAGGCGGGATCACCGGGGAGCTGTTTTTT.

The chain employs TRBV5-1 and TRBJ2-2, with 7 bases matching TRBD2. The CDR3 totals 14 residues. Germline V gives CDR1 SGHRS, CDR2 YFSETQ. With V trimmed by 4 bases and J by 4 bases, 4 bases remained unmatched. The CDR3 protein is CASSPGLSTGELFF. As DNA, the CDR3 is TGCGCCAGCAGCCCGGGACTATCCACCGGGGAGCTGTTTTTT.

This chain connects TRBV6-6 to TRBJ1-1; D perhaps matches TRBD1 (5 bases). V lost 6 bases and J 5 bases, leaving 16 bases between the germline ends. The CDR3 totals 14 residues. Germline V gene sequence: CDR1 MNHNY, CDR2 SVGAGI (reference sequence). The CDR3 region has the DNA TGTGCCAGCAGGGAAACAGGAGTTAGAACTGAAGCTTTCTTT. Its translation is CASRETGVRTEAFF.

This chain links TRBV9 with TRBJ2-7; 12 nucleotides match TRBD2. The germline V gene has CDR1 SGDLS and CDR2 YYNGEE. V gave up 4 bases and J gave up 4 bases; unmatched junction bases: 9. The CDR3 length is 16 residues. In DNA form, the CDR3 reads TGTGCCAGCAGCCCGTTCGGACTAGCGGGAACGTACGAGCAGTACTTC. As protein: CASSPFGLAGTYEQYF.

This chain joins TRBV2 and TRBJ2-3; 10 nucleotides line up with TRBD2. Losses at the gene ends were 6 bases for V and 6 bases for J; bases not matched to a gene: 12. CDR1 and CDR2 (germline): SNHLY, FYNNEI. The CDR3 runs to 16 residues. The CDR3 spells CASRPLAGILEDTQYF. Written as DNA, the CDR3 is TGTGCCAGCAGGCCACTAGCGGGGATCCTGGAGGATACGCAGTATTTT.

A word on this clone: Other nucleotide sequences from this sample produce the same CDR3. The CDR3 bases are TGCGCCAGCAGTTCAGGACGCACAGATACGCAGTATTTT. Its protein is CASSSGRTDTQYF. The chain couples TRBV5-1 to TRBJ2-3; no reliable D call. Germline lookup yields CDR1 SGHRS and CDR2 YFSETQ. This CDR3 comprises 13 residues. The V and J ends lost 5 bases and 1 base respectively, with 8 bases between them.

The J gene is TRBJ2-7, the V gene TRBV7-9; D might be TRBD1 (5 bases). Trimming stripped 5 bases from V and 1 base from J, with 12 bases between. The CDR3 has 14 amino acids. Germline V gene data show CDR1 as SEHNR and CDR2 as FQNEAQ (reference sequence). The CDR3 here is CASSRSAGSYEQYF. The DNA of the CDR3 is TGTGCCAGCAGCAGGTCTGCAGGGTCCTACGAGCAGTACTTC.

This clone showed up just once. This chain uses TRBV21-1 with TRBJ2-1; the D call of TRBD1 is as the table states it, not checked on the DNA. TRBV21-1 is classified as a pseudogene. The CDR3 totals 12 residues. The CDR3 DNA is TGTGCCAGCGCCCCCCTGGCAGATGAGCAGTTCTTC. Residues: CASAPLADEQFF.

The chain is built from TRBV18 and TRBJ2-7; 9 nucleotides line up with TRBD1. Trimming cost V 3 bases and J 7 bases; bases outside gene matches: 7. Germline V gives CDR1 KGHSH, CDR2 LQKENI. This CDR3 is 14 amino acids long. The chain's CDR3 is CASSPIQGAEEQYF. CDR3 nucleotide sequence: TGTGCCAGCTCACCTATACAGGGGGCGGAAGAGCAGTACTTC.

The chain carries TRBV29-1 and TRBJ1-3; no firm D call. The germline gives CDR1 SQVTM, CDR2 ANQGSEA. V was pared by 7 bases and J by 0 bases, with 10 bases between. The CDR3 length is 13 residues. CDR3 DNA sequence: TGCAGCGGCCAGATTAGCTCTGGAAACACCATATATTTT. Translated: CSGQISSGNTIYF.

This chain links TRBV7-6 with TRBJ2-1; no reliable D call. The V and J ends lost 6 bases and 3 bases respectively, with 9 bases between them. CDR3 length: 13 residues. Germline CDR1 SGHVS, CDR2 FNYEAQ. The CDR3 region is CASSPISYNEQFF. In DNA, the CDR3 is TGTGCCAGCAGTCCCATTAGCTACAATGAGCAGTTCTTC.

The genes are TRBV29-1 and TRBJ2-2, with D uncertain. This CDR3 is built from 14 residues. In germline, CDR1 is SQVTM, CDR2 ANQGSEA. The V and J ends lost 4 bases and 3 bases respectively, with 12 bases between them. The CDR3 sequence: CSVGTPSDTGELFF. CDR3 nucleotides: TGCAGCGTTGGTACACCCTCGGACACCGGGGAGCTGTTTTTT.

To note about this clone: A read error may produce the germline difference seen at one junction end. V is TRBV5-4 and J is TRBJ1-2; no definite D call. This CDR3 has 11 amino acids. Germline V gene sequence: CDR1 SGHNT, CDR2 YYREEE (reference sequence). This CDR3 is CASSLARKQAF. The CDR3, as DNA: TGTGCCAGCAGCTTGGCCCGGAAGCAGGCCTTC.